This T cell receptor (beta chain) was captured by sequencing in a study of blood T cell repertoires in COVID-19. Overall study context: The United States, Italy and Spain supplied acute and convalescent COVID-19 samples. T cells, B-cell-depleted T cells, or PBMCs provided the cDNA or gDNA that served as material.

The cohort comprised adults aged 18 to 89 years residing in 20 to 30 US areas. Cohort assignment relied on participant-reported clinical history. CDR3 length: 13 amino acids. With 5 bases clipped from V and 6 bases from J, the junction kept 6 bases outside the gene matches. Assay used: immunoSEQ multiplex PCR; TCRdb lists only in-frame clones, some missing. The data contain fewer than 250,000 clones, roughly 89% of them seen just once; the ten biggest clones take up 2.5% to 3%. The V call is TRBV12-3 or TRBV12-4, the J call TRBJ1-1; 7 bases are a match to TRBD1. Sample: PBMCs or T cells enriched from blood (not recorded which). The sequence came from a woman aged 25 to 39 with acute COVID-19. DNA of the CDR3: TGTGCCAGCAGTAGACAGGGTATCGCTGAAGCTTTCTTT. As protein: CASSRQGIAEAFF.